The rows below give T cell receptor beta chains drawn from one sample of a study of blood T cell repertoires in COVID-19. Some clones are missing from TCRdb's copy, which holds only in-frame ones; the method was immunoSEQ multiplex PCR. The table lists approximately 60,000 clones, about three quarters of them singletons. Source material: peripheral blood. These receptors came from a human donor in a cohort sampled during active COVID-19. CDR3s include the opening cysteine and the closing phenylalanine or tryptophan.

v_gene | CDR3aa
TRBV19 | CATRGQGGYGYTF
TRBV9 | CASSSSGGAQETQYF
TRBV5-1 | CASSWRLAGDQETQYF
TRBV6-5 | CASSYTGQGASYGYTF
TRBV9 | CASNKGTGQRNEQFF
TRBV4-2 | CASSQGQLGLEQYF
TRBV5-1 | CASSQLAGATTGELFF
TRBV7-9 | CASSLSRAELFF
TRBV19 | CASRDMGNEKLFF
TRBV9 | CASSPGQIQETQYF
TRBV7-6 | CASSPGGASTGELFF
TRBV7-8 | CASSLGTEQETQYF
TRBV10-3 | CAISEGSEQFF
TRBV7-9 | CASSSEQFSPIGF
TRBV5-1 | CASSFSQSGANTEAFF
TRBV28 | CATGVSYEQYF
TRBV28 | CASTGGQAYEQYF
TRBV28 | CATLNGGPRETQYF
TRBV28 | CASSGGQGYSPLHF
TRBV4-1 | CASSQLTTAGGLDTQYF
TRBV18 | CASSRRDRQQGENTEAFF
TRBV5-1 | CASSLAAASRRTDTQYF
TRBV5-1 | CASSLTGGLGYTF
TRBV19 | CASSADRGGSYEQYF
TRBV11-2 | CASTSRGRGPASTDTQYF
TRBV3-1/TRBV3-2 | CASSQALPGDPDYEQYF
TRBV30 | CACRGLREKLFF
TRBV19 | CASSTGGGGDTQYF
TRBV27 | CASSSQEGSHEQYF
TRBV6-2/TRBV6-3 | CASSYTSGETQYF
TRBV5-1 | CASSLFSEQETQYF
TRBV29-1 | CSVEGLAGPRTDTQYF
TRBV28 | CASSHNSNQPQHF
TRBV2 | CASSEAGGASNEKLFF
TRBV7-8 | CASSLSSDRRNGYTF
TRBV12-3/TRBV12-4 | CASRGQGAWGYTF
TRBV5-5 | CASSGTGGAGTGELFF
TRBV30 | CAWSVARPYNSPLHF
TRBV6-5 | CASNPTGNYGYTF
TRBV27 | CASSPGTSMNTEAFF
TRBV5-5 | CASSLATGIKTEAFF
TRBV5-4 | CASRRASGGNEQFF
TRBV11-3 | CASSPGTGVNTDTQYF
TRBV12-3/TRBV12-4 | CASTVQSGNTIYF